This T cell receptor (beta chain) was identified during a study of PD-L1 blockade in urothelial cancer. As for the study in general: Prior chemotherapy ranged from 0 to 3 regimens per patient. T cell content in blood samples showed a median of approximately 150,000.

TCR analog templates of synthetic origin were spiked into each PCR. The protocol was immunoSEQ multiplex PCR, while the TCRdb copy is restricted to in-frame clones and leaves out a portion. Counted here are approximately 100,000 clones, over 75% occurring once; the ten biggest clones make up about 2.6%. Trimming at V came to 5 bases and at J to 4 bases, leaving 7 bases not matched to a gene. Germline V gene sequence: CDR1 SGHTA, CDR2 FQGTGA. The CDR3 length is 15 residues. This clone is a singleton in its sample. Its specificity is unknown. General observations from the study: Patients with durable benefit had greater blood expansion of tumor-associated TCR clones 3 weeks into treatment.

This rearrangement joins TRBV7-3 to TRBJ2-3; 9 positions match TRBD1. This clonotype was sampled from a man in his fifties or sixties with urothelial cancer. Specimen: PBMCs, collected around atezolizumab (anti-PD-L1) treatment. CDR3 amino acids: CASSGGGTGPDTQYF. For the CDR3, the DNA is TGTGCCAGCAGCGGGGGGGGGACAGGGCCAGATACGCAGTATTTT.